The 14 T cell receptor beta chains below come from one sample, sequenced in a study of T cell changes during pregnancy in multiple sclerosis. TCRdb's table, derived via immunoSEQ multiplex PCR, lists solely in-frame clones and lacks some. The table has some 25,000 clones, roughly 91% seen once. Sequenced material: CD4+ T cells from peripheral blood mononuclear cells, taken in the first trimester of pregnancy. These receptors came from a female donor in good health, enrolled as a control in a pregnancy study.

CDR3 loop: CASSTGTWPYEQYF. CDR3 sequence (DNA): TGTGCCAGTAGTACCGGGACTTGGCCCTACGAGCAGTACTTC. The chain carries TRBV19 and TRBJ2-7, with a tentative D call TRBD2 (6 bases). V was pared by 4 bases and J by 2 bases, with 12 bases between. The CDR3 has 14 amino acids. Germline loops: CDR1 LNHDA, CDR2 SQIVND (reference sequence).

This chain connects TRBV19 to TRBJ1-4, with D possibly TRBD1 on 6 matching bases. Germline V CDR1 and CDR2: LNHDA, SQIVND (reference sequence). V lost 6 bases, J lost 0 bases, and 14 bases lay in between. CDR3 length equals 16 residues. CDR3 protein: CASRIRTGSTNEKLFF. The CDR3 bases are TGTGCCAGTAGGATAAGAACAGGGTCAACTAATGAAAAACTGTTTTTT. The full variable domain, with the rest looked up from reference TRBV19 and TRBJ1-4, is DGGITQSPKYLFRKEGQNVTLSCEQNLNHDAMYWYRQDPGQGLRLIYYSQIVNDFQKGDIAEGYSVSREKKESFPLTVTSAQKNPTAFYLCASRIRTGSTNEKLFFGSGTQLSVL.

This chain links TRBV14 with TRBJ2-1, with 10 bases matching TRBD2. This CDR3 region has 15 residues. V was pared by 4 bases and J by 12 bases, with 12 bases of the junction left unmatched. Per germline, CDR1 SGHDN and CDR2 FVKESK. CDR3 region: CASSPNGIAGGGQFF. As DNA, the CDR3 is TGTGCCAGCAGCCCCAACGGAATAGCGGGAGGAGGGCAGTTCTTC.

In the case of this clone: Other DNA sequences within the sample encode an identical CDR3. J is TRBJ1-3 and V is TRBV30; perhaps TRBD1 as D (5 bases). Trimming removed 2 bases from V and 0 bases from J, with 11 bases in between. Germline assignment: CDR1 GTSNPN and CDR2 SVGIG (reference sequence). This CDR3 comprises 15 residues. The CDR3 is CAWSRDSGSGNTIYF. The CDR3 DNA reads TGTGCCTGGAGTCGTGACAGTGGCTCTGGAAACACCATATATTTT.

This sequence joins TRBV6-5 and TRBJ2-1; 7 nucleotides agree with TRBD1. This CDR3 spans 16 amino acids. Germline V gene data show CDR1 as MNHEY and CDR2 as SVGAGI. V shed 4 bases, J shed 6 bases, and the junction held 12 bases outside the gene matches. The CDR3 reads CASSSEGARFFNEQFF. In DNA form, the CDR3 reads TGTGCCAGCAGTTCCGAGGGGGCGCGGTTCTTCAATGAGCAGTTCTTC.

The rearrangement joins TRBV4-1 to TRBJ1-2, with 11 bases fitting TRBD1. Germline V gene data show CDR1 as MGHRA and CDR2 as YSYEKL. The V and J ends lost 1 base and 8 bases, in that order; junction bases with no gene match: 0. The CDR3 is 13 amino acids. CDR3 nucleotide sequence: TGCGCCAGCAGCCAAGGGACAGGGGGCGGCTACACCTTC. It encodes CASSQGTGGGYTF.

Comments on this clone: One end of the junction does not line up with germline, which may come from a read error. The gene calls are TRBV7-7 and TRBJ2-5, with TRBD2 identical over 9 bases. This CDR3 has 15 amino acids. In germline, CDR1 is SSHAT, CDR2 FNYEAQ (reference sequence). The CDR3 reads CASSSNSGGQETQYF. The CDR3 region has the DNA TGTGCTAGCAGCTCGAATAGCGGGGGACAAGAGACCCAGTACTTC. Looking up the rest from reference TRBV7-7 and TRBJ2-5 gives the full variable domain: GAGVSQSPRYKVTKRGQDVTLRCDPISSHATLYWYQQALGQGPEFLTYFNYEAQPDKSGLPSDRFSAERPEGSISTLTIQRTEQRDSAMYRCASSSNSGGQETQYFGPGTRLLVL.

The V gene is TRBV19, the J gene TRBJ2-6, with 8 bases that match TRBD2. The V segment lost 8 bases and the J segment 0 bases; nucleotides outside the gene matches: 12. Germline loops: CDR1 LNHDA, CDR2 SQIVND (reference sequence). CDR3 length equals 18 residues. This chain's CDR3 is CASSTRGGAPSGANVLTF. In nucleotides, the CDR3 is TGTGCCAGTTCTACTCGGGGGGGCGCTCCCTCTGGGGCCAACGTCCTGACTTTC.

The J gene is TRBJ2-5, the V gene TRBV5-1; 8 bases fit TRBD1. There are 15 residues in the CDR3. CDR1 SGHRS and CDR2 YFSETQ come from the germline V gene. J lost 5 bases, V lost 0 bases, and 6 bases had no gene match. CDR3 region: CASSLGSGGLETQYF. CDR3 coding DNA: TGCGCCAGCAGCTTGGGGTCAGGGGGCCTCGAGACCCAGTACTTC.

The chain joins TRBV28 to TRBJ1-2; maybe TRBD1 (5 bases). The V gene's germline CDR1 is MDHEN and CDR2 SYDVKM. Trimming shortened V by 6 bases and J by 5 bases, and 25 bases separated the two germline ends. The CDR3 loop spans 17 amino acids. This CDR3 is CASRPGGGETFMYGYTF. The CDR3 bases are TGTGCCAGCAGACCGGGGGGAGGGGAAACTTTTATGTATGGCTACACCTTC.

V gene TRBV5-1 combines with J gene TRBJ2-5, with D perhaps matching TRBD2 (6 bases). This CDR3 is built from 13 residues. V lost 4 bases and J 3 bases, leaving 10 bases between the germline ends. Germline CDR1 and CDR2: SGHRS and YFSETQ. The CDR3 DNA follows: TGCGCCAGCAGCAGCTCGGGGGAAGAGACCCAGTACTTC. It translates to CASSSSGEETQYF.

This rearrangement joins TRBV27 to TRBJ1-3, with 7 positions matching TRBD1. V shed 6 bases and J 4 bases; nucleotides not matched to a gene: 6. CDR3 length: 14 amino acids. Germline assignment: CDR1 MNHEY and CDR2 SMNVEV (reference sequence). The CDR3, as DNA: TGTGCCAGCAGACGACAGGGCACGGGAAACACCATATATTTT. Its translation is CASRRQGTGNTIYF.

The rearrangement uses TRBV4-1 and TRBJ2-5; 8 bases are shared with TRBD2. The CDR3 has 16 amino acids. Germline V gene lookup returns CDR1 MGHRA and CDR2 YSYEKL. Trimming removed 3 bases from V and 6 bases from J; junction bases left unmatched: 12. For the CDR3, the DNA is TGCGCCAGCAGCCATACCGGGGGGGCCGAGTGGAAGACCCAGTACTTC. This codes for CASSHTGGAEWKTQYF.

This chain uses TRBV7-8 with TRBJ2-5; the match to TRBD2 covers 9 bases. CDR3 length: 15 residues. The V segment lost 2 bases and the J segment 2 bases; nucleotides outside the gene matches: 3. In germline, CDR1 is SGHVS, CDR2 FQNEAQ. The CDR3 DNA reads as TGTGCCAGCAGCTTATGGACTAGCGAACAAGAGACCCAGTACTTC. This gives the protein CASSLWTSEQETQYF.